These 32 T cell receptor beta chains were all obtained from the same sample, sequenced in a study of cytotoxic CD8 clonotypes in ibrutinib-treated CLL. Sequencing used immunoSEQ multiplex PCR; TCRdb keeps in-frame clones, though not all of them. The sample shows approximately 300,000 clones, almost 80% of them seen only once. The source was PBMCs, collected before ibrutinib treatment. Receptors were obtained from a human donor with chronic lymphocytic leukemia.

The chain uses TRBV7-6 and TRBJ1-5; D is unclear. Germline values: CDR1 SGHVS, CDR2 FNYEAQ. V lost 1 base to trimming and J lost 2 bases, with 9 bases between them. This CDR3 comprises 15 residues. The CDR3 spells CASSLDQKGNQPQHF. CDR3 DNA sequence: TGTGCCAGCAGCTTAGATCAGAAGGGCAATCAGCCCCAGCATTTT.

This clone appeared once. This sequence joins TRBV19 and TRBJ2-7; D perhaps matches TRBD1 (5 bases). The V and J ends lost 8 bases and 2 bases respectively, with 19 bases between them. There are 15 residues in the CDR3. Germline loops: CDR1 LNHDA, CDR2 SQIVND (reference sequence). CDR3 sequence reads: CASQKEAGLTYEQYF. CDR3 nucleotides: TGTGCCAGTCAAAAAGAGGCAGGGTTAACCTACGAGCAGTACTTC. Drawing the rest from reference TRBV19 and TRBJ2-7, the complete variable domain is DGGITQSPKYLFRKEGQNVTLSCEQNLNHDAMYWYRQDPGQGLRLIYYSQIVNDFQKGDIAEGYSVSREKKESFPLTVTSAQKNPTAFYLCASQKEAGLTYEQYFGPGTRLTVT.

CDR3 nucleotide sequence: TGTGCCAGTCGCCGGGAGCCTACCGGGGAGCTGTTTTTT. This sequence encodes CASRREPTGELFF. This rearrangement joins TRBV2 to TRBJ2-2; TRBD2 might be the D (6 bases). The V and J ends lost 9 bases and 5 bases respectively, with 13 bases between them. The V gene's germline CDR1 is SNHLY and CDR2 FYNNEI. The CDR3 extends over 13 amino acids.

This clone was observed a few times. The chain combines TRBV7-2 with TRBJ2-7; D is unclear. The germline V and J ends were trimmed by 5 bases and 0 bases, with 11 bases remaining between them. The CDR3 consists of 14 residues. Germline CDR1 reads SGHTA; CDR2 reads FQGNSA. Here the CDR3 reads CASSRGRNSYEQYF. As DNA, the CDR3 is TGTGCCAGCAGCCGAGGACGGAACTCCTACGAGCAGTACTTC.

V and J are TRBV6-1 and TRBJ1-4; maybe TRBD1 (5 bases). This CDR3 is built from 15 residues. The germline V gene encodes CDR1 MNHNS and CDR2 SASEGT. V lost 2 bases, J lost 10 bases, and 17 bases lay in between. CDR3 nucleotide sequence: TGTGCCAGCAGTGAAACCGCGCAGGGTGAAGGAAAACTGTTTTTT. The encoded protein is CASSETAQGEGKLFF.

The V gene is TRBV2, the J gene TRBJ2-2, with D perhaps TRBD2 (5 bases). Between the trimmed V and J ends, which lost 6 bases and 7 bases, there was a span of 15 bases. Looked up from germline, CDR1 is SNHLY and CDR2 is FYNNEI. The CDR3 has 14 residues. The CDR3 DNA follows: TGTGCCAGCAGGGGGATCAGCGAGGGCGGGGAGCTGTTTTTT. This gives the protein CASRGISEGGELFF.

For the CDR3, the DNA is TGTGCCAGCAGCCAAGATCTCGGATCTGAGCAGTTCTTC. Its protein product is CASSQDLGSEQFF. The chain is built from TRBV4-2 and TRBJ2-1; D gene ambiguous. This CDR3 comprises 13 residues. Trimming pared 0 bases from V and 9 bases from J, leaving 9 bases between. CDR1 is LGHNA, CDR2 YNFKEQ, per germline.

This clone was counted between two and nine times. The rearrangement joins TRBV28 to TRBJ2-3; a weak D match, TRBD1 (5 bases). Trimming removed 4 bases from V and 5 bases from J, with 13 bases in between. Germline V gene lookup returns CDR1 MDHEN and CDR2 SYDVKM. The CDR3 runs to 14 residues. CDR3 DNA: TGTGCCAGCAGTTCCACCGACAGAGAAGATACGCAGTATTTT. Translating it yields CASSSTDREDTQYF.

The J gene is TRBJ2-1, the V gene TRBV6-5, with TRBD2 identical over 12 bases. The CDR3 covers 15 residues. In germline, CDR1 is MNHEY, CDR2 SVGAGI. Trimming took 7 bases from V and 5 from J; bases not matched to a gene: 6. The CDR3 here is CASKPGLAGNNEQFF. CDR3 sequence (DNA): TGTGCCAGCAAACCCGGACTAGCGGGAAACAATGAGCAGTTCTTC.

In DNA, the CDR3 is TGTGCCAGCTCTCAGGGGGCGAGCACTGAAGCTTTCTTT. Protein sequence: CASSQGASTEAFF. The V gene is TRBV18, the J gene TRBJ1-1, with TRBD1 identical over 8 bases. The J segment lost 4 bases and the V segment lost 6 bases, leaving 4 bases of the junction unmatched. Germline V lookup: CDR1 KGHSH, CDR2 LQKENI. The CDR3 contains 13 residues.

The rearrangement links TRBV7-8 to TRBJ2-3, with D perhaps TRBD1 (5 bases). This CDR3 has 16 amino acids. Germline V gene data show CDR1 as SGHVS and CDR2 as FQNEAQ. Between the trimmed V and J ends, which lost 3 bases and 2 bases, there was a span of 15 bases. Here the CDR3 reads CASSLGQVGNTDTQYF. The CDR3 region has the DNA TGTGCCAGCAGCTTGGGGCAGGTGGGGAACACAGATACGCAGTATTTT.

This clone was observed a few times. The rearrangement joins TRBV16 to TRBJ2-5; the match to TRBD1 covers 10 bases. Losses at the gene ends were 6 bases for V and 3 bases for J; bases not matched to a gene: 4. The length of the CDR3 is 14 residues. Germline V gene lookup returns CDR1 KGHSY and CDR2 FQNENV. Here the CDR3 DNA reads TGTGCCAGCAGTCCCGGGACAGGGGAAGAGACCCAGTACTTC. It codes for CASSPGTGEETQYF.

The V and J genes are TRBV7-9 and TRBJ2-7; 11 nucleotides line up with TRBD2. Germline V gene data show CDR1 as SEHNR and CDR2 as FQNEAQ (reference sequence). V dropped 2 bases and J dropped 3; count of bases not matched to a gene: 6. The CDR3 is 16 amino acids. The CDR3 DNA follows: TGTGCCAGCAGCTTACCGACTAGCGGGATAATCTACGAGCAGTACTTC. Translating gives CASSLPTSGIIYEQYF.

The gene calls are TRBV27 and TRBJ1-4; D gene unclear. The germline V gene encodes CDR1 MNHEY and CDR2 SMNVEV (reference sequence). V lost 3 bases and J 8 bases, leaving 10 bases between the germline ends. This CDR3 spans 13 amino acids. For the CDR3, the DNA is TGTGCCAGCAGTTTTATTGGCGGGGAAAAACTGTTTTTT. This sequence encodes CASSFIGGEKLFF.

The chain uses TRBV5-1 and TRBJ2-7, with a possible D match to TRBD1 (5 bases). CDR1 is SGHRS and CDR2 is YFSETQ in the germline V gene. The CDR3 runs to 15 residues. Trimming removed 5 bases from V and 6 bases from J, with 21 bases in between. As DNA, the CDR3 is TGCGCCAGCAGAGGTTCCCTGGCAGGGCCCCTCGAGCAGTACTTC. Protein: CASRGSLAGPLEQYF.

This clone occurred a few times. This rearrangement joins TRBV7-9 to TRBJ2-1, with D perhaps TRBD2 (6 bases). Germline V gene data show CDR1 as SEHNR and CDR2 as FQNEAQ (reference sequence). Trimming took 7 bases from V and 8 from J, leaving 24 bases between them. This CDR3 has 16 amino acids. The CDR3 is CASNNKIRDLTDEQFF. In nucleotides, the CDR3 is TGTGCCAGCAACAATAAGATCCGGGACTTAACAGATGAGCAGTTCTTC.

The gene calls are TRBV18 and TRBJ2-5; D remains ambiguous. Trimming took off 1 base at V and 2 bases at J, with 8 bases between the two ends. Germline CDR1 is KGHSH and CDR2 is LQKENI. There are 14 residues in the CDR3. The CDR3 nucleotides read TGTGCCAGCTCACCACGGCAGATACAAGAGACCCAGTACTTC. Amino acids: CASSPRQIQETQYF. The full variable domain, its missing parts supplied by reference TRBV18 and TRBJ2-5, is NAGVMQNPRHLVRRRGQEARLRCSPMKGHSHVYWYRQLPEEGLKFMVYLQKENIIDESGMPKERFSAEFPKEGPSILRIQQVVRGDSAAYFCASSPRQIQETQYFGPGTRLLVL.

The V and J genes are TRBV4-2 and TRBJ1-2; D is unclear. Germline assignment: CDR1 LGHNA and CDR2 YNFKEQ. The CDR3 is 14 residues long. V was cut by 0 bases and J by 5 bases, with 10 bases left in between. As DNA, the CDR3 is TGTGCCAGCAGCCAAGAGATCACATCTTATGGCTACACCTTC. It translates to CASSQEITSYGYTF.

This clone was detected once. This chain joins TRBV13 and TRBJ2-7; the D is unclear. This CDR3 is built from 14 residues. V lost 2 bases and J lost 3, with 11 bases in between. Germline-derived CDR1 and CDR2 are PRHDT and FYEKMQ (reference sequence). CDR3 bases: TGTGCCAGCAGCTTAAGCCAGTCAGTCTACGAGCAGTACTTC. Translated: CASSLSQSVYEQYF.

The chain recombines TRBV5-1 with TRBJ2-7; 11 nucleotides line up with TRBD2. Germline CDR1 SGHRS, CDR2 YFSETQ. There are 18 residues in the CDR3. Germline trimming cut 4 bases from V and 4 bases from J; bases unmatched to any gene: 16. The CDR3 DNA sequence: TGCGCCAGCAGCCGTCCCGGACTAGCGGGCAACCGCACGTACGAGCAGTACTTC. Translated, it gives CASSRPGLAGNRTYEQYF.

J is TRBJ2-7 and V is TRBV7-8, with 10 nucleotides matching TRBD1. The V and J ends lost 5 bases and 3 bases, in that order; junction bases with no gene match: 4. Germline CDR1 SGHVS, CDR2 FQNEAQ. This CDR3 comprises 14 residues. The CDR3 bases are TGTGCCAGCAGCCACAGGGACAGGGGCTACGAGCAGTACTTC. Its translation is CASSHRDRGYEQYF.

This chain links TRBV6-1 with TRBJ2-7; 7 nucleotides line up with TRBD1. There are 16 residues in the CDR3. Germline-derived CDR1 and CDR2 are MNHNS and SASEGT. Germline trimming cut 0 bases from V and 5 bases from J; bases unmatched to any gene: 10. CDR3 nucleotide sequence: TGTGCCAGCAGTGAAGCCGGTTCTAGGCAGGGGGACGAGCAGTACTTC. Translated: CASSEAGSRQGDEQYF.

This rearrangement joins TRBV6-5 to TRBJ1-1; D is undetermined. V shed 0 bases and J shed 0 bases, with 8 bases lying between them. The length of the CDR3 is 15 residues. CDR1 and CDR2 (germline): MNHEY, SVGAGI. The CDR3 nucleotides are TGTGCCAGCAGTTACTCGTACAATTTGAACACTGAAGCTTTCTTT. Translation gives CASSYSYNLNTEAFF.

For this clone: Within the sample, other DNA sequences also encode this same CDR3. CDR3 loop: CASSPTGQGYSGANVLTF. The CDR3 bases are TGTGCCAGCTCACCAACGGGACAGGGTTATTCTGGGGCCAACGTCCTGACTTTC. V and J are TRBV18 and TRBJ2-6; 9 bases map to TRBD1. This CDR3 contains 18 residues. With V trimmed by 2 bases and J by 1 base, 6 bases remained unmatched. Germline CDR1 is KGHSH and CDR2 is LQKENI.

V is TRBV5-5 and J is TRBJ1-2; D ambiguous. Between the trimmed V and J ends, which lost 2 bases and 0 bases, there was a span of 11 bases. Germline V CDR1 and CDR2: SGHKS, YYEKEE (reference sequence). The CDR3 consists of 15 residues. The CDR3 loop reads CASSLGQIANYGYTF. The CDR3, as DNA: TGTGCCAGCAGCTTAGGCCAAATAGCTAACTATGGCTACACCTTC. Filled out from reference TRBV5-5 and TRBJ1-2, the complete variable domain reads DAGVTQSPTHLIKTRGQQVTLRCSPISGHKSVSWYQQVLGQGPQFIFQYYEKEERGRGNFPDRFSARQFPNYSSELNVNALLLGDSALYLCASSLGQIANYGYTFGSGTRLTVV.

The CDR3 DNA reads as TGTGCCAGCAGTTACTCCTGGACTAGCGGGAGCAATGAGCAGTTCTTC. The encoded protein is CASSYSWTSGSNEQFF. The chain has TRBV6-6 and TRBJ2-1; TRBD2 agrees at 13 bases. CDR3 size: 16 residues. V was clipped by 0 bases and J by 6 bases; unmatched bases: 2. The germline V gene encodes CDR1 MNHNY and CDR2 SVGAGI (reference sequence).

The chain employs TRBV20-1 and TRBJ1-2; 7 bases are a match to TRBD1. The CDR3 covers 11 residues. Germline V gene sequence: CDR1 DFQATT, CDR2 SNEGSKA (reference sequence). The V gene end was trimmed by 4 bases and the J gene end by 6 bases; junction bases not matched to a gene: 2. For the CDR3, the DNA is TGCAGTGCTAACAGGGGAAATGGCTACACCTTC. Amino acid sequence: CSANRGNGYTF.

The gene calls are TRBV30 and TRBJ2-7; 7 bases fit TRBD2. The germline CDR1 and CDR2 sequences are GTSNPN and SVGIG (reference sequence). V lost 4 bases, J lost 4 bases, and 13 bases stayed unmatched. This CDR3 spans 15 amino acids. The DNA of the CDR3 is TGTGCCTGGACCCCGGGGGGAGCGGGACTATACGAGCAGTACTTC. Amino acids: CAWTPGGAGLYEQYF.

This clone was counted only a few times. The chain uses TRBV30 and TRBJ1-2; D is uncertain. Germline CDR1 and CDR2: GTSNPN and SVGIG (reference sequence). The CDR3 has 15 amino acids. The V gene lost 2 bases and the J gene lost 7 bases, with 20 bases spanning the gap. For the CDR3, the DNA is TGTGCCTGGAGTTCGGTCGATGAAAATCCACCTGGCTACACCTTC. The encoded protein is CAWSSVDENPPGYTF. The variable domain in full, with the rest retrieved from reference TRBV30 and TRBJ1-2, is SQTIHQWPATLVQPVGSPLSLECTVEGTSNPNLYWYRQAAGRGLQLLFYSVGIGQISSEVPQNLSASRPQDRQFILSSKKLLLSDSGFYLCAWSSVDENPPGYTFGSGTRLTVV.

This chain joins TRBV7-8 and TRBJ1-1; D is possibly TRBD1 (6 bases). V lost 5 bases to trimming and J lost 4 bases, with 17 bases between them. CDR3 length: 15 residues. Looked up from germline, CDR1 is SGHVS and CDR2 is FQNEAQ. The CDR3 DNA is TGTGCCAGCAGCCCCCTCGGGGGGCCAGCCACTGAAGCTTTCTTT. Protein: CASSPLGGPATEAFF.

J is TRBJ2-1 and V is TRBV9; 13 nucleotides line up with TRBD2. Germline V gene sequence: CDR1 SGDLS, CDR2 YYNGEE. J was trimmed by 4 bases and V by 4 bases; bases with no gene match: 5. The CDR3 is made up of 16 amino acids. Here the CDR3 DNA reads TGTGCCAGCAGCCCCGGGACTAGCGGGACATACAATGAGCAGTTCTTC. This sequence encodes CASSPGTSGTYNEQFF.

The CDR3 protein is CASSGTGGADTEAFF. The CDR3 region has the DNA TGCGCCAGCAGCGGGACAGGGGGTGCGGACACTGAAGCTTTCTTT. The V gene is TRBV10-1, the J gene TRBJ1-1; TRBD1 matches 11 bases. The CDR3 contains 15 residues. Germline assignment: CDR1 WNHNN and CDR2 SYGVQD (reference sequence). The J segment lost 3 bases and the V segment lost 6 bases, leaving 6 bases of the junction unmatched.